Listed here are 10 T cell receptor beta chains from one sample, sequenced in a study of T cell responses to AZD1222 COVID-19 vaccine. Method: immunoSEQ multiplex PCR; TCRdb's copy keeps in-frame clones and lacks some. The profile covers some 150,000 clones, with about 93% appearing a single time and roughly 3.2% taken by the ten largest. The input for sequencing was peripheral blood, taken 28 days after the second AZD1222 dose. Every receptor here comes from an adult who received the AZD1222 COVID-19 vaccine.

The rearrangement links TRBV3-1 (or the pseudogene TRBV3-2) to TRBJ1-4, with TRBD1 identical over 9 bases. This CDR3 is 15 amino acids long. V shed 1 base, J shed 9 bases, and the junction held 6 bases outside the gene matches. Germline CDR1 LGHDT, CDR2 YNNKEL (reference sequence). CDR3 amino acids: CASSQAGTGRKKLFF. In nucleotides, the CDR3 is TGTGCCAGCAGCCAAGCCGGGACAGGGAGAAAAAAACTGTTTTTT.

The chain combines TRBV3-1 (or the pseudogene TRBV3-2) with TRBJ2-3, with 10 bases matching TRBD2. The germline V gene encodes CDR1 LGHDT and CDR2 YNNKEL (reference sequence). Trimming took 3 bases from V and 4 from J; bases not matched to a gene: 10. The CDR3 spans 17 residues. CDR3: CASSHPMGGLAPDTQYF. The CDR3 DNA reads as TGTGCCAGCAGCCACCCGATGGGGGGACTAGCGCCAGATACGCAGTATTTT.

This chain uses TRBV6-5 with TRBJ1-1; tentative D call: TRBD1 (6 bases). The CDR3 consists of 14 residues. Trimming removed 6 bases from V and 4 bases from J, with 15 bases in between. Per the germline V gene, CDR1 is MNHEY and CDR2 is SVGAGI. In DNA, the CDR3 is TGTGCCAGCAGCAACCAGGGGTTGGGCACTGAAGCTTTCTTT. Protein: CASSNQGLGTEAFF.

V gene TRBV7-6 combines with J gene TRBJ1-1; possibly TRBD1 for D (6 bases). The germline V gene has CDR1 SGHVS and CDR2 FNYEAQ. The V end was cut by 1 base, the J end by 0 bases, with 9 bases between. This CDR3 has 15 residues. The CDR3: CASSLGGGMNTEAFF. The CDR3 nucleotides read TGTGCCAGCAGCTTAGGGGGGGGCATGAACACTGAAGCTTTCTTT.

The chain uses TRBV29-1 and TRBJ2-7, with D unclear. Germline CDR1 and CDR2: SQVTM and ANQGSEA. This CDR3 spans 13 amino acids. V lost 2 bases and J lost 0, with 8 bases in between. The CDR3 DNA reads TGCAGCGTTGAATGTACAGACTCCTACGAGCAGTACTTC. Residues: CSVECTDSYEQYF.

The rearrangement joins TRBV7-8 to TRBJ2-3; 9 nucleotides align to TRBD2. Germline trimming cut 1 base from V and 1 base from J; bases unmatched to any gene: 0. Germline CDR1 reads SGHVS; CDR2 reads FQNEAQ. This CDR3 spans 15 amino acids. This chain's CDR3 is CASSLGTSGTDTQYF. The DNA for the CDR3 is TGTGCCAGCAGCTTAGGGACTAGCGGCACAGATACGCAGTATTTT.

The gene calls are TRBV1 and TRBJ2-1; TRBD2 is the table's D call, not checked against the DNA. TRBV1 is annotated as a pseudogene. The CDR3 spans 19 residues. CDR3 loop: CTSSQGHSHLAGRSNEQFF. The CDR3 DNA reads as TGCACCAGCAGCCAAGGGCATTCCCACTTAGCGGGACGGAGTAATGAGCAGTTCTTC.

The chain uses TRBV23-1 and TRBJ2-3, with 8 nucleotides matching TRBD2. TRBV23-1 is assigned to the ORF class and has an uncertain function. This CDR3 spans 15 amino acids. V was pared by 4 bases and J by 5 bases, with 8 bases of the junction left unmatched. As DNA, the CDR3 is TGCGCCAGCAGTCTTGTCGGGAGGGCCCGAGATACGCAGTATTTT. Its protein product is CASSLVGRARDTQYF.

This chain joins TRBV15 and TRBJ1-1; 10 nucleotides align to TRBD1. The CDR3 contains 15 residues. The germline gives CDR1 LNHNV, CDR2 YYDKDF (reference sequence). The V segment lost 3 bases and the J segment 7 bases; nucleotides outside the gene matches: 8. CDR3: CATSRSTGGEGEAFF. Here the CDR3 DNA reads TGTGCCACCAGCAGGTCGACAGGGGGCGAAGGTGAAGCTTTCTTT.

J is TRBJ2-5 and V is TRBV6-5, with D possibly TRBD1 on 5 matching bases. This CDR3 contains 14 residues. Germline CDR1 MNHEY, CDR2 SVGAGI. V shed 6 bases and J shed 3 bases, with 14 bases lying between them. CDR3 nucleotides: TGTGCCAGCAGGAATGCCCAGGGAAAAGAGACCCAGTACTTC. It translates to CASRNAQGKETQYF.